The 15 T cell receptor beta chains in this list originate from one sample, sequenced in a study of identical twins' blood T cells. TCRdb redid the calling of the 5' RACE reads with MiXCR, one entry per CDR3 protein. The sample has roughly 340,000 distinct CDR3 sequences, about 28% seen once. Material for sequencing was PBMCs. These receptors all come from a woman aged 18-55 years in good health.

This clonotype appeared a few times. The CDR3 reads CASSEIGDRASGNTIYF. DNA of the CDR3: TGTGCCAGCAGTGAAATCGGGGACAGGGCAAGTGGAAACACCATATATTTT. This sequence joins TRBV2 and TRBJ1-3; 9 bases are shared with TRBD1. The CDR3 is 17 residues long. V lost 2 bases, J lost 3 bases, and 8 bases stayed unmatched. Germline-derived CDR1 and CDR2 are SNHLY and FYNNEI.

This clonotype has ten or more counts. The rearrangement uses TRBV27 and TRBJ2-3; 8 bases line up with TRBD2. This CDR3 has 15 amino acids. CDR1 MNHEY and CDR2 SMNVEV come from the germline V gene (reference sequence). V lost 2 bases and J lost 0; bases outside the gene matches: 1. CDR3: CASSLAGGSTDTQYF. In DNA, the CDR3 is TGTGCCAGCAGTTTAGCGGGAGGTAGCACAGATACGCAGTATTTT.

The rearrangement joins TRBV19 to TRBJ2-7; D not resolved. Germline V gene lookup returns CDR1 LNHDA and CDR2 SQIVND (reference sequence). Trimming took off 2 bases at V and 0 bases at J, with 11 bases between the two ends. CDR3 length: 15 residues. The DNA for the CDR3 is TGTGCCAGTAGTATAAACCATCCGAGCTCCTACGAGCAGTACTTC. Translation: CASSINHPSSYEQYF.

This chain joins TRBV27 and TRBJ1-6; TRBD1 is a possible D gene (5 bases). Germline loops: CDR1 MNHEY, CDR2 SMNVEV (reference sequence). The V end was cut by 3 bases, the J end by 7 bases, with 16 bases between. This CDR3 is 16 amino acids long. CDR3 nucleotides: TGTGCCAGCAGTTTGACAGTGGGCCTTTCAAATTCACCCCTCCACTTT. It yields the protein CASSLTVGLSNSPLHF.

The rearrangement links TRBV27 to TRBJ1-5; D call uncertain. Trimming pared 2 bases from V and 7 bases from J, leaving 12 bases between. Germline lookup yields CDR1 MNHEY and CDR2 SMNVEV (reference sequence). This CDR3 spans 14 amino acids. CDR3 nucleotides: TGTGCCAGCAGTTTAATTTCAGAGGCCCAGCCCCAGCATTTT. The encoded protein is CASSLISEAQPQHF.

This clonotype was counted only a few times. The chain uses TRBV15 and TRBJ2-3; D is perhaps TRBD1 or TRBD2 (5 bases each). Trimming removed 1 base from V and 5 bases from J, with 13 bases in between. Germline V gives CDR1 LNHNV, CDR2 YYDKDF (reference sequence). The CDR3 length is 15 residues. The chain's CDR3 is CATSRVGVPKDTQYF. The CDR3 DNA sequence: TGTGCCACCAGCAGAGTGGGGGTGCCCAAAGATACGCAGTATTTT. Filled out from reference TRBV15 and TRBJ2-3, the complete variable domain reads DAMVIQNPRYQVTQFGKPVTLSCSQTLNHNVMYWYQQKSSQAPKLLFHYYDKDFNNEADTPDNFQSRRPNTSFCFLDIRSPGLGDTAMYLCATSRVGVPKDTQYFGPGTRLTVL.

This clonotype was counted many times. The rearrangement joins TRBV7-6 to TRBJ1-1; unclear D gene. V was trimmed by 7 bases and J by 0 bases, leaving 6 bases between them. From germline, CDR1 is SGHVS and CDR2 FNYEAQ. The CDR3 runs 12 residues. The CDR3 coding sequence is TGTGCCAGCACCCCCATGAACACTGAAGCTTTCTTT. Amino acid sequence: CASTPMNTEAFF.

V is TRBV12-3 or TRBV12-4 and J is TRBJ2-2; no clear D gene. V dropped 3 bases and J dropped 6 bases, with 5 bases sitting between them. The CDR3 loop spans 12 amino acids. The CDR3: CASSFFAGELFF. For the CDR3, the DNA is TGTGCCAGCAGTTTTTTTGCCGGGGAGCTGTTTTTT.

This clonotype was picked up many times. The V call is TRBV4-3, the J call TRBJ2-1; D uncertain. CDR3 length equals 13 residues. Germline loops: CDR1 LGHNA, CDR2 YSLEER. The V end was cut by 1 base, the J end by 9 bases, with 10 bases between. The chain's CDR3 is CASSQVKLSEQFF. CDR3 bases: TGCGCCAGCAGCCAAGTGAAGCTCAGTGAGCAGTTCTTC.

This clonotype was seen only a few times. The V and J genes are TRBV20-1 and TRBJ2-3; 13 bases align to TRBD2. Germline V CDR1 and CDR2: DFQATT, SNEGSKA (reference sequence). This CDR3 contains 15 residues. V lost 6 bases to trimming and J lost 5 bases; unmatched junction nucleotides: 8. This chain's CDR3 is CSAARTSGSLDTQYF. CDR3 nucleotides: TGCAGTGCGGCCCGGACTAGCGGGAGTCTAGATACGCAGTATTTT.

This chain uses TRBV6-5 with TRBJ1-4, with D uncertain. Germline-derived CDR1 and CDR2 are MNHEY and SVGAGI. V was pared by 2 bases and J by 7 bases, with 20 bases between. The CDR3 spans 17 residues. The CDR3 DNA reads as TGTGCCAGCAGTTACGGGCCCGCGGGTACCGGCAGTGAAAAACTGTTTTTT. It encodes CASSYGPAGTGSEKLFF.

This chain links TRBV11-2 with TRBJ2-3; D perhaps matches TRBD2 (7 bases). V dropped 4 bases and J dropped 0 bases, with 26 bases sitting between them. Looked up from germline, CDR1 is SGHAT and CDR2 is FQNNGV. CDR3 length equals 20 residues. The CDR3 region is CASSSRTSGRGGTSTDTQYF. CDR3 DNA: TGTGCCAGCAGCTCCAGGACTAGTGGGAGAGGGGGAACTAGCACAGATACGCAGTATTTT.

In this sample, this clonotype turned up a few times. The chain uses TRBV4-3 and TRBJ2-7, with D perhaps matching TRBD1 (6 bases). The CDR3 has 14 residues. CDR1 and CDR2 from the germline V gene are LGHNA and YSLEER. Trimming pared 0 bases from V and 2 bases from J, leaving 8 bases between. CDR3 coding DNA: TGCGCCAGCAGCCAAGATCGGGACACCTACGAGCAGTACTTC. Amino acids: CASSQDRDTYEQYF.

This clonotype was counted a few times. The CDR3 is CASSKVAYNEQFF. The DNA of the CDR3 is TGCGCCAGCAGTAAAGTTGCCTACAATGAGCAGTTCTTC. The V gene is TRBV10-2, the J gene TRBJ2-1, with unresolved D. This CDR3 has 13 amino acids. V shed 5 bases and J shed 2 bases, with 7 bases lying between them. Germline CDR1 and CDR2: WSHSY and SAAADI.

As for this clonotype: A clone one base away is much larger, so this may be a read error. J is TRBJ1-1 and V is TRBV7-9, with D perhaps matching TRBD1 (5 bases). Germline assignment: CDR1 SEHNR and CDR2 FQNEAQ (reference sequence). The CDR3 has 15 residues. The V gene lost 5 bases and the J gene lost 2 bases, with 15 bases spanning the gap. The CDR3 DNA reads as TGTGCCAGCAGCCCGAACCACAGGTTAAACACTGAAGCTTTCTTT. Translating it yields CASSPNHRLNTEAFF.